This T cell receptor beta chain is from a study of blood T cell repertoires in COVID-19. Study overall: Sites in the United States, Italy and Spain provided acute and convalescent COVID-19 samples. From T cells, B-cell-depleted T cells, or PBMCs came the material, which was cDNA or gDNA.

The V gene's germline CDR1 is MNHEY and CDR2 SMNVEV (reference sequence). The CDR3 runs to 15 residues. J was trimmed by 6 bases and V by 5 bases; bases with no gene match: 9. Per the original methods: Estimation of nucleated cell counts was performed using reference gene primer amplification. Generated by immunoSEQ multiplex PCR, the TCRdb table keeps only in-frame clones and is missing some. Clone size and V and J calls were adopted from that table, with D and trimming inferred from the DNA. The sample has a few hundred thousand clones; around nine tenths are singletons. Sequenced material: peripheral blood. The receptor was derived from a woman in her 40s who had recovered from COVID-19. V usage is TRBV27 and J usage is TRBJ1-5, with 8 bases matching TRBD1. The CDR3 spells CASSPIDRGSQPQHF. The CDR3 region has the DNA TGTGCCAGCAGTCCTATAGACAGGGGCAGTCAGCCCCAGCATTTT.